This is a list of T cell receptor beta chains from one sample in a study of blood T cell repertoires in COVID-19. Clones were read by immunoSEQ multiplex PCR, and TCRdb kept only the in-frame ones, dropping some. Seen here are roughly 200,000 clones, 75% to 85% observed once, and the top ten hold over 5%. Input material: peripheral blood. The receptors come from a woman in her thirties or forties with COVID-19, enrolled during active disease. The CDR3 runs from the conserved cysteine through the conserved F or W. A D gene is named only where the DNA matches it firmly. A clone size is listed for some rows: how often the clone was seen (once, few, many), or a class if it is expanded.

V	D	size	J	DNA	CDR3
TRBV30	-	-	TRBJ2-7	TGTGCCTGGAGGTCTCATTCAGGGATATCCGAGCAGTACTTC	CAWRSHSGISEQYF
TRBV5-1	TRBD2	-	TRBJ2-7	TGCGCCAGCAGCTTGGTCAGCGGGGGGTTACCCTACGAGCAGTACTTC	CASSLVSGGLPYEQYF
TRBV5-4	TRBD1	-	TRBJ2-7	TGTGCCAGCAGCTCGGAGGGACAGGGGGCGGGGGAGCAGTACTTC	CASSSEGQGAGEQYF
TRBV27	TRBD2	-	TRBJ2-3	TGTGCCAGCAGCTTTAATTCTCGGGGGGGCGCGAGCACAGATACGCAGTATTTT	CASSFNSRGGASTDTQYF
TRBV6-5	TRBD1	-	TRBJ2-1	TGTGCCAGCAGTCCCGGGACAGGGGAGAGGGGAAAGCAGTTCTTC	CASSPGTGERGKQFF
TRBV18	-	-	TRBJ2-7	TGTGCCAGCTCACCATCGACAGGCCTCGGGTCCCCCGAGCAGTACTTC	CASSPSTGLGSPEQYF
TRBV3-1/TRBV3-2	-	-	TRBJ2-5	TGTGCCAGCAGCCAAGATCCCGGGGGAGAAGAGACCCAGTACTTC	CASSQDPGGEETQYF
TRBV5-1	TRBD1	-	TRBJ1-5	TGCGCCAGCAGCTCAGGACAGGGTGGGTCTCAGCCCCAGCATTTT	CASSSGQGGSQPQHF
TRBV10-3	-	-	TRBJ1-1	TGTGCCATCCAGGGGTGGGAGAACACTGAAGCTTTCTTT	CAIQGWENTEAFF
TRBV5-4	-	-	TRBJ1-3	TGTGCCAGCAGCTTGCCTACTGGGGGCTTCTCTGGAAACACCATATATTTT	CASSLPTGGFSGNTIYF
TRBV3-1/TRBV3-2	-	-	TRBJ1-4	TGTGCCAGCAGCCAAGCTGATGCCCTCACGAGAGAAAAACTGTTTTTT	CASSQADALTREKLFF
TRBV19	-	-	TRBJ2-6	TGTGCCAGTAGTACCCTCAGGGAACCTGGGGCCAACGTCCTGACTTTC	CASSTLREPGANVLTF
TRBV7-2	TRBD1	once	TRBJ1-1	TGTGCCAGCAGCTTAGACGGACAGGGGGCAACTGAAGCTTTCTTT	CASSLDGQGATEAFF
TRBV18	TRBD2	-	TRBJ2-1	TGTGCCAGCTCACCATGGGGGGCTAGCGGGAACAATGAGCAGTTCTTC	CASSPWGASGNNEQFF
TRBV29-1	-	-	TRBJ1-1	TGCAGCGTATGCAGGGGCGGGTCGGACACTGAAGCTTTCTTT	CSVCRGGSDTEAFF
TRBV6-1	-	once	TRBJ1-3	TGTGCCAGCAGTGAAGCCACGGTGCCGAGAAACACCATATATTTT	CASSEATVPRNTIYF
TRBV3-1/TRBV3-2	TRBD1	-	TRBJ2-1	TGTGCCAGCAGCCCCGGGACAGGGCGATACAATGAGCAGTTCTTC	CASSPGTGRYNEQFF
TRBV19	TRBD1	once	TRBJ2-3	TGTGCCAGTAGTGGGACCTTCTGGGACAGAGGCACAGATACGCAGTATTTT	CASSGTFWDRGTDTQYF
TRBV4-1	-	few	TRBJ2-7	TGCGCCAGCAGCCAAGGTACAGGGCTAGTATCCGAGCAGTACTTC	CASSQGTGLVSEQYF
TRBV4-1	-	-	TRBJ1-4	TGCGCCAGCAGCCAAGAGAGGAAACTGTTTTTT	CASSQERKLFF
TRBV19	TRBD2	-	TRBJ2-2	TGTGCCAGTAGTATACTAGCGGACACCGGGGAGCTGTTTTTT	CASSILADTGELFF
TRBV19	TRBD1	-	TRBJ2-7	TGTGCCACGAGTCGATCGGCAGGGGGCTCATACGAGCAGTACTTC	CATSRSAGGSYEQYF
TRBV2	-	-	TRBJ1-2	TGTGCCGGACAAGGGGGTGACTATGGCTACACCTTC	CAGQGGDYGYTF
TRBV27	TRBD1	once	TRBJ1-6	TGTGCCAGCAGCCACACCACCGGGACAGCATATTCACCCCTCCACTTT	CASSHTTGTAYSPLHF
TRBV29-1	-	many	TRBJ1-2	TGCAGCGTTCTGACAGGACACAACTATGGCTACACCTTC	CSVLTGHNYGYTF
TRBV27	-	-	TRBJ1-2	TGTGCCAGCAGTTTATCCGGGAGGACCCTCTCCGGCTTCTATGGCTACACCTTC	CASSLSGRTLSGFYGYTF
TRBV7-8	-	many	TRBJ2-1	TGTGCCAGCAGCTTAGGCGCTATGAGCTCCTACAATGAGCAGTTCTTC	CASSLGAMSSYNEQFF
TRBV15	-	-	TRBJ2-7	TGTGCCACCAGCAGTACAGGGAAGCAGTACTTC	CATSSTGKQYF
TRBV5-4	-	many	TRBJ2-3	TGTGCCAGCAGCGTTGCTGGGAGAGATACGCAGTATTTT	CASSVAGRDTQYF
TRBV5-1	-	-	TRBJ1-4	TGCGCCACCCGAGTAGATCCTAATGAAAAACTGTTTTTT	CATRVDPNEKLFF
TRBV5-1	TRBD1	-	TRBJ1-4	TGCGCCAGCAGCCGGCAGGGGGAGGCTTTGAGAGAAAAACTGTTTTTT	CASSRQGEALREKLFF
TRBV7-3	-	-	TRBJ2-7	TGTGCCAGCAGCTTAACGAGTGGCTACGAGCAGTACTTC	CASSLTSGYEQYF
TRBV5-1	-	once	TRBJ1-1	TGCGCCAGCAGCGGTCAGGGATTTGGGGACACTGAAGCTTTCTTT	CASSGQGFGDTEAFF
TRBV28	-	few	TRBJ2-7	TGTGCCAGCAGTTCGGGGGACCCACACAAAGAGGACTTC	CASSSGDPHKEDF
TRBV5-1	-	-	TRBJ2-4	TGCGCCATCCGCATCGGGAACATTCAGTACTTC	CAIRIGNIQYF
TRBV7-9	-	few	TRBJ2-5	TGTGCCAGCAGCTTAAACACCCAAGAGACCCAGTACTTC	CASSLNTQETQYF
TRBV18	TRBD1	-	TRBJ2-2	TGTGCCAGCTCACCATATGAGGGGGCCTTAACCGGGGAGCTGTTTTTT	CASSPYEGALTGELFF
TRBV27	-	-	TRBJ2-7	TGTGCCAGCAGTAAGGCAGGGTTCTCCTACGAGCAGTACTTC	CASSKAGFSYEQYF
TRBV6-6	-	-	TRBJ1-5	TGTGCCAGCAGTTACTCGAATCCGGGGGGGCGGCAGCCCCAGCATTTT	CASSYSNPGGRQPQHF
TRBV6-5	-	-	TRBJ2-3	TGTGCCATTCGACGGGCAGGGACTAGCACAGATACGCAGTATTTT	CAIRRAGTSTDTQYF
TRBV29-1	-	-	TRBJ2-7	TGCAGCGTTGGCCGACAGGATCTTGGCGAGCAGTACTTC	CSVGRQDLGEQYF
TRBV5-1	-	-	TRBJ1-1	TGCGCCAGCAGCTTGGACAGGGACACTGAAGCTTTCTTT	CASSLDRDTEAFF